This TCR beta chain was profiled in a study of CD8+ T cells in alopecia areata. Study-wide context: Treated patients received severity scores based on the percentage of scalp area affected. Notes on the study in general: Normal skin contains resident alphabeta T cells, and these are also sequenced in scalp samples.

Treatment in this sample: oral pan-JAK inhibitor, 5-10 mg twice daily. It was cDNA, reverse transcribed from extracted RNA, that served as the sequencing template. Sequencing was performed with immunoSEQ multiplex PCR; in TCRdb, only in-frame clones are kept and a portion is missing. The repertoire holds fewer than 250,000 clones, with approximately 45% as singletons. There are a few counts of this clone. Its antigen is still unknown. One junction end disagrees with the germline gene, perhaps due to a read error. This CDR3 has 16 amino acids. Germline CDR1 SSHAT, CDR2 FNYEAQ (reference sequence). The sequencing here drew on CD4+ T cells sorted from blood, taken at approximately week 36, from a patient treated with tofacitinib. This sequence joins TRBV7-7 and TRBJ2-1; TRBD2 aligns across 11 bases. This TCR came from a human donor with alopecia areata. CDR3 sequence: CASSPAGIAGGTEQFF. In DNA, the CDR3 is TGTGCTAGCAGCCCTGCCGGGATAGCGGGAGGGACTGAGCAGTTCTTC.